This entry is about one T cell receptor (beta chain). V lost 6 bases, J lost 9 bases, and 18 bases lay in between. The CDR3 is 14 amino acids. Per the germline V gene, CDR1 is WSHSY and CDR2 is SAAADI. The data stem from a study of blood T cell repertoires in COVID-19. Recruits, aged roughly 18 to 89 years, lived in some 25 US areas. In the study's own analysis: Amplified reference gene primers provided the basis for estimating nucleated cell counts. TCRdb keeps only in-frame clones here, not all; method: immunoSEQ multiplex PCR. V and J calls and clone size are copied from that table; D and trimming were computed from the DNA. The data contain about 280,000 clones, around 90% of them singletons.

The TCR comes from a woman younger than 35 with acute COVID-19. Sequencing used PBMCs or T cells enriched from blood (not recorded which). This chain joins TRBV10-2 and TRBJ2-1, with TRBD2 as a possible D gene (6 bases). The CDR3 DNA reads as TGCGCCAGCAGCGCCGCAGGGTGGGGAGGTGAGCAGTTCTTC. It specifies CASSAAGWGGEQFF.